This T cell receptor beta chain was captured in a study of beta chain features in type 1 diabetes (dated by TCRdb to between 2018 and 2020). Regarding the study in general: Patients and healthy donors did not differ in mean age, gender distribution, total cell number or subset yield. A total of 90 million to 140 million sorted cells were examined across all samples, and RNA yield correlated strongly with the number of cells per subset. The study compared TCRB repertoires of sorted circulating CD4+ T cell subsets between recently diagnosed type 1 diabetes patients and matched healthy donors. Regulatory and stem cell-like memory subsets were obtained from only 8 patients and about eight healthy donors, while naive and central memory subsets were obtained from all 28 donors.

From each donor, a single peripheral blood sample of 90 to 150 mL on average was drawn into heparinised tubes. A BD FACSAria II was used to sort naive, central memory, regulatory and stem cell-like memory CD4+ T cells with a panel that included CD45RO, CCR7, CD25, CD127, CD95 and CD27. Every sorted population had a purity above 95%. Right away, PBMCs were isolated by Lymphoprep density gradient centrifugation and were stained directly, with no culture step. So that batch effects would be minimized, each experiment stained and sorted samples in pairs, pairing one healthy donor with one patient. This clone appeared many times. Its cognate antigen has yet to be identified. The sample holds no much larger clone one base away, and base qualities are not on file. V is pruned by 4 bases and J by 4 bases, leaving 3 bases of the junction without a gene match. From a lookup of the germline V gene, CDR1 and CDR2 are SGHRS and YFSETQ. From the cysteine through the phenylalanine, the CDR3 covers 14 amino acids. Only the CDR3 region is kept as DNA, spanning 42 bases read in frame from base 1.

The study at large found these results: Naive, central memory and regulatory TCRB repertoires appeared to be more alike among patients than among healthy donors. Because cDNA was sequenced instead of genomic DNA, activated cells with high expression could be over-represented, although the groups did not differ in activation or CD3 levels. In all four CD4+ subsets, TCRB CDR3 length was moderately but significantly shorter in type 1 diabetes patients. HLA sub-analyses involved small numbers of individuals, so any influence of HLA type on TCRB rearrangement remained unresolved. Shorter templates might be favored by PCR, yet because patient and control samples were amplified and corrected together, any such skew would affect both groups equally. Fewer insertions and more nucleotide deletions at VDJ recombination sites were observed in patients with type 1 diabetes, implying thymic rearrangement abnormalities.

The entire amount of isolated RNA was reverse transcribed using the High Capacity cDNA Reverse Transcription Kit, so the sequenced TCRB transcripts were expressed ones. Deep immunoSEQ sequencing was performed on naive, central memory and regulatory T cell samples, with an average of around 3.5 million total reads per sample. Sorted cells were lysed in RLT buffer, and RNA was extracted using DNase-treated RNeasy Micro or Mini kits according to cell number. Each cell subset was processed separately to prevent cross-contamination, with patient and healthy donor samples processed together. The immunoSEQ multiplex PCR was used to amplify TCRB sequences from cDNA, yielding 87-bp fragments that span the CDR3 region. Amplicons were sequenced on the Illumina HiSeq platform. For the original study's pipeline: Synthetic template baselines were used to correct PCR bias computationally, reads within Hamming distance 2 were collapsed, and singletons that could not be merged were discarded. Reads were aligned against IMGT to assign V, D and J genes, CDR3 length and insertions or deletions at six rearrangement sites. Within each subset, clonotype counts were normalized to sorted cell number, after which true diversity and Gini coefficients were computed with the tcR R package. Repertoire sharing was quantified using the overlap coefficient calculated on TCRB nucleotide sequences. TCRdb took this table from immuneACCESS and kept in-frame rearrangements with V and J called. Such tables lack part of the clones; where checked against another copy, unresolved V genes explain under half of the gap, and the rest is unexplained. V and J calls and clone size come straight from that table; D and trimming were deduced from the DNA. Here the sample has about 290,000 clones; under 8.5% occur a single time. Jointly, the top ten make up under 1.3% of the sample.

The receptor was isolated from a young woman in good health. This receptor chain uses TRBV5-1 and TRBJ1-5; the junction holds 9 bases that match TRBD1. The sequenced sample was central memory CD4+ T cells from blood. The bases read TGCGCCAGCAGCGCAGGGACAGGGAATCAGCCCCAGCATTTT. This codes for CASSAGTGNQPQHF.